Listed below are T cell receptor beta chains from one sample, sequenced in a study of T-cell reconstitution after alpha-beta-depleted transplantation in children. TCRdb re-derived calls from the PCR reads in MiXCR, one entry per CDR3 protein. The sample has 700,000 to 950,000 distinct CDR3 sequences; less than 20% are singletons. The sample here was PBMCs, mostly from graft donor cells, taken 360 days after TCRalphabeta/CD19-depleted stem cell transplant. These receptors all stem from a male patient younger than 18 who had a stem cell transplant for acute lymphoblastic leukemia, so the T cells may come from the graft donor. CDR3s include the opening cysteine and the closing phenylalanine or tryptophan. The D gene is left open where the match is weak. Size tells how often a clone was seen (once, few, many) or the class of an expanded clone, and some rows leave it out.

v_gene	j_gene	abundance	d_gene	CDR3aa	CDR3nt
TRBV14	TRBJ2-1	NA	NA	CATLSESPDNEQFF	TGTGCCACCTTAAGCGAATCCCCTGACAATGAGCAGTTCTTC
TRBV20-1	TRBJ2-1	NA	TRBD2	CSAPPSGSAPSSSYNEQFF	TGCAGTGCCCCCCCTAGCGGGAGTGCCCCATCGAGCTCCTACAATGAGCAGTTCTTC
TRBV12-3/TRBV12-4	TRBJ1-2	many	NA	CASSLNVYGYTF	TGTGCCAGCAGTTTGAATGTCTATGGCTACACCTTC
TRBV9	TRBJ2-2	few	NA	CASSVTQDTGELFF	TGTGCCAGCAGCGTAACACAGGACACCGGGGAGCTGTTTTTT
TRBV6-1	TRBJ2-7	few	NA	CASSPGQRYEQYF	TGTGCCAGCAGCCCGGGTCAACGCTACGAGCAGTACTTC
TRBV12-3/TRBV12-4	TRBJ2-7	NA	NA	CASSHGPAIYEQYF	TGTGCCAGCAGTCACGGACCAGCAATATACGAGCAGTACTTC
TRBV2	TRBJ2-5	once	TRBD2	CASSVGTSGDFGETQYF	TGTGCCAGCAGTGTGGGGACTAGCGGGGATTTCGGAGAGACCCAGTACTTC
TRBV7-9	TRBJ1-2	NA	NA	CASGPRGPIGYTF	TGTGCCAGCGGACCGAGGGGTCCAATTGGCTACACCTTC
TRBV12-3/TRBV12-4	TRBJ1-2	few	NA	CASSPLFQGRYGYTF	TGTGCCAGCAGTCCCCTCTTTCAGGGCCGCTATGGCTACACCTTC
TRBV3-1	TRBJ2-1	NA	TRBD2	CASSQDPPLAGGPPPNEQFF	TGTGCCAGCAGCCAAGATCCCCCACTAGCGGGAGGTCCTCCCCCCAATGAGCAGTTCTTC
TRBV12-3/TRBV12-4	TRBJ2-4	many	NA	CASSLENTQRAKNIQYF	TGTGCCAGCAGTTTAGAGAACACACAGCGAGCCAAAAACATTCAGTACTTC
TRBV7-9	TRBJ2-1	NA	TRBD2	CASSQLAGGQGNEQFF	TGTGCCAGCAGCCAACTAGCGGGAGGGCAGGGCAATGAGCAGTTCTTC
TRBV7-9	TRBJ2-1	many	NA	CASSLPPYSYNEQFF	TGTGCCAGCAGCTTACCGCCCTACTCCTACAATGAGCAGTTCTTC
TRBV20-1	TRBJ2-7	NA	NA	CSAPGLARSAYEQYF	TGCAGTGCTCCGGGACTCGCTCGATCGGCCTACGAGCAGTACTTC
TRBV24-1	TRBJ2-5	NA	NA	CATSEGPQETQYF	TGTGCCACCAGTGAGGGCCCGCAAGAGACCCAGTACTTC
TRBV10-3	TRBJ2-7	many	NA	CAISGQTYEQYF	TGTGCCATCAGTGGACAGACCTACGAGCAGTACTTC
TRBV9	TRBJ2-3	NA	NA	CASSVWGVTDTQYF	TGTGCCAGCAGCGTATGGGGAGTTACAGATACGCAGTATTTT
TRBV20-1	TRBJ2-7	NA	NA	CSARDRAKLTYEQYF	TGCAGTGCTAGAGATAGGGCCAAACTAACCTACGAGCAGTACTTC
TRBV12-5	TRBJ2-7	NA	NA	CASGYDLGYEQYF	TGTGCTAGTGGTTACGATCTAGGCTACGAGCAGTACTTC
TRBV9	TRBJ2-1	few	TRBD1	CASSVGLGQGYYVDEQFF	TGTGCCAGCAGCGTAGGTTTGGGACAGGGGTACTATGTCGATGAGCAGTTCTTC
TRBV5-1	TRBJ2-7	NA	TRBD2	CASSRNPGLVGPYEQYF	TGCGCCAGCAGTCGGAACCCAGGACTAGTTGGACCCTACGAGCAGTACTTC
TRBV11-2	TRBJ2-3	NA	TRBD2	CASSLILAGRSTDTQYF	TGTGCCAGCAGCCTAATACTAGCGGGCAGAAGCACAGATACGCAGTATTTT
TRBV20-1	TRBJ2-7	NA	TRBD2	CSARDPGGSSYEQYF	TGCAGTGCTAGAGATCCGGGGGGTAGTTCCTACGAGCAGTACTTC
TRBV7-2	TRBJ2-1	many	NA	CASSLQPSSYNEQFF	TGTGCCAGCAGCTTACAGCCCAGCTCCTACAATGAGCAGTTCTTC
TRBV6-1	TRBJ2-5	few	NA	CASSQSGAEQETQYF	TGTGCCAGCAGCCAAAGCGGAGCGGAGCAAGAGACCCAGTACTTC
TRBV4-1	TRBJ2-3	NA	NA	CASSPGPLTDTQYF	TGCGCCAGCAGCCCGGGGCCTCTAACAGATACGCAGTATTTT
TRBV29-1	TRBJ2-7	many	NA	CSVEEAGIEQYF	TGCAGCGTTGAAGAGGCAGGGATCGAGCAGTACTTC
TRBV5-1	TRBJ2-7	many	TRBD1	CASSPRTGRYEQYF	TGCGCCAGCAGCCCCCGGACAGGGCGATACGAGCAGTACTTC
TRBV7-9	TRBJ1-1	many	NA	CASSWSGDTEAFF	TGTGCCAGCAGCTGGTCAGGGGACACTGAAGCTTTCTTT
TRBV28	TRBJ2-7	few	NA	CASKDGTLKSYEQYF	TGTGCCAGCAAAGACGGGACATTAAAATCCTACGAGCAGTACTTC
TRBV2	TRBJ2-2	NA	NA	CASIEGSPNTGELFF	TGTGCCAGCATAGAGGGTAGCCCGAACACCGGGGAGCTGTTTTTT
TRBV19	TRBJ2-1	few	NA	CASNIWYSSYNEQFF	TGTGCCAGTAACATATGGTACTCCTCCTACAATGAGCAGTTCTTC